This T cell receptor beta chain was sequenced during a study of blood T cell repertoires in COVID-19. Study overall: Both acute and convalescent COVID-19 samples were obtained from the United States, Italy and Spain.

This table comes from immunoSEQ multiplex PCR, and its TCRdb copy is limited to in-frame clones, with some not included. The table shows just under 150,000 clones, with 87% occurring only once. Trimming left V 4 bases short and J 4 bases short, with 20 bases between. CDR1 and CDR2 (germline): LGHDT, YNNKEL (reference sequence). This CDR3 region has 18 residues. The sample consisted of peripheral blood. The receptor's source is a woman between 50 and 59 years old with acute or convalescent COVID-19. V usage is TRBV3-1 (or the pseudogene TRBV3-2) and J usage is TRBJ2-6; TRBD1 might be the D (5 bases). The CDR3 bases are TGTGCCAGCAGCCCGTTGACAGAACCTTCTTCGGGGGCCAACGTCCTGACTTTC. It is translated as CASSPLTEPSSGANVLTF.